The 31 T cell receptor beta chains in this list originate from one sample, sequenced in a study of PD-L1 blockade in urothelial cancer. The time point is: pretreatment peripheral blood. The repertoire was sequenced with immunoSEQ multiplex PCR; TCRdb's copy has only in-frame clones and lacks some. The table records tens of thousands of clones, around 74% of them present only once. This specimen consisted of PBMCs, obtained around atezolizumab (anti-PD-L1) treatment. Source of these receptors: a man in his 70s with urothelial cancer.

This chain joins TRBV27 and TRBJ1-1; D gene ambiguous. Germline V gene data show CDR1 as MNHEY and CDR2 as SMNVEV (reference sequence). The CDR3 spans 15 residues. The V and J ends lost 1 base and 1 base respectively, with 10 bases between them. In DNA form, the CDR3 reads TGTGCCAGCAGTTTATATTCCCGCGGGAACACTGAAGCTTTCTTT. This translates into CASSLYSRGNTEAFF.

The J gene is TRBJ2-1, the V gene TRBV7-3; tentative D call: TRBD2 (7 bases). CDR1 is SGHTA, CDR2 FQGTGA, per germline. This CDR3 contains 15 residues. V lost 3 bases and J 4 bases, leaving 13 bases between the germline ends. CDR3 protein: CASSLRGGLYNEQFF. The CDR3, as DNA: TGTGCCAGCAGCTTGAGGGGGGGGCTATACAATGAGCAGTTCTTC. The variable domain in full, completed from reference TRBV7-3 and TRBJ2-1, reads GAGVSQTPSNKVTEKGKYVELRCDPISGHTALYWYRQSLGQGPEFLIYFQGTGAADDSGLPNDRFFAVRPEGSVSTLKIQRTERGDSAVYLCASSLRGGLYNEQFFGPGTRLTVL.

The genes are TRBV5-6 and TRBJ2-3; 10 bases are shared with TRBD2. V lost 4 bases, J lost 6 bases, and 8 bases stayed unmatched. Germline loops: CDR1 SGHDT, CDR2 YYEEEE. The CDR3 has 15 amino acids. The DNA for the CDR3 is TGTGCCAGCAGCAGACTAGCGGGCACGACCGATACGCAGTATTTT. Its protein product is CASSRLAGTTDTQYF.

The gene calls are TRBV9 and TRBJ2-7; 8 nucleotides agree with TRBD1. This CDR3 is built from 19 residues. The germline gives CDR1 SGDLS, CDR2 YYNGEE. With V trimmed by 3 bases and J by 0 bases, 17 bases remained unmatched. In nucleotides, the CDR3 is TGTGCCAGCAGCGCAGACGGGACAGGAGTTCATTCAAGCTCCTACGAGCAGTACTTC. Protein product: CASSADGTGVHSSSYEQYF.

The chain links TRBV18 to TRBJ2-1, with a tentative D call TRBD2 (6 bases). This CDR3 spans 14 amino acids. Germline V gene sequence: CDR1 KGHSH, CDR2 LQKENI. The V gene lost 3 bases and the J gene lost 10 bases, with 16 bases spanning the gap. Written as DNA, the CDR3 is TGTGCCAGCTCACCCCTCGGGGAGGTTGGCGAGCAGTTCTTC. Protein: CASSPLGEVGEQFF. Full variable domain (remainder filled in from reference TRBV18 and TRBJ2-1): NAGVMQNPRHLVRRRGQEARLRCSPMKGHSHVYWYRQLPEEGLKFMVYLQKENIIDESGMPKERFSAEFPKEGPSILRIQQVVRGDSAAYFCASSPLGEVGEQFFGPGTRLTVL.

The chain carries TRBV6-4 and TRBJ1-3, with D uncertain. The CDR3 has 16 amino acids. V lost 6 bases and J 0 bases, leaving 15 bases between the germline ends. The V gene's germline CDR1 is MRHNA and CDR2 SNTAGT. CDR3 nucleotide sequence: TGTGCCAGCAGAATAACTGGCGGAAGCTCTGGAAACACCATATATTTT. Translated, it gives CASRITGGSSGNTIYF.

This clone was seen a few times. The junction departs from germline at one end; a sequencing error may be responsible. The gene calls are TRBV7-7 and TRBJ2-5; TRBD2 is a possible D gene (5 bases). The CDR3 consists of 14 residues. Germline CDR1 SSHAT, CDR2 FNYEAQ (reference sequence). CDR3 sequence reads: CASSLGPSGETQYF. The CDR3 DNA follows: TGTGCTAGCAGCTTAGGGCCTTCGGGGGAGACCCAGTACTTC.

J is TRBJ1-4 and V is TRBV6-1; no reliable D call. The germline V gene has CDR1 MNHNS and CDR2 SASEGT. The CDR3 extends over 13 amino acids. Trimming left V 8 bases short and J 0 bases short, with 7 bases between. The CDR3 loop is CASSEATNEKLFF. For the CDR3, the DNA is TGTGCCAGCTCAGAGGCAACTAATGAAAAACTGTTTTTT.

The chain is built from TRBV7-6 and TRBJ2-7; TRBD1 matches 8 bases. This CDR3 region has 13 residues. Germline V lookup: CDR1 SGHVS, CDR2 FNYEAQ. The J segment lost 6 bases and the V segment lost 5 bases, leaving 6 bases of the junction unmatched. As DNA, the CDR3 is TGTGCCAGCAGCACAGACAGGGGAGGCGAGCAGTACTTC. Translated, it gives CASSTDRGGEQYF.

The chain uses TRBV5-1 and TRBJ1-1, with a possible D match to TRBD1 (6 bases). V was clipped by 6 bases and J by 7 bases, with 13 bases between them. CDR3 length: 12 amino acids. Looked up from germline, CDR1 is SGHRS and CDR2 is YFSETQ. CDR3 amino acids: CASTAQGIEAFF. In DNA form, the CDR3 reads TGCGCCAGCACCGCCCAGGGGATTGAAGCTTTCTTT.

The rearrangement links TRBV6-5 to TRBJ1-5; D gene ambiguous. CDR1 and CDR2 from the germline V gene are MNHEY and SVGAGI. Trimming removed 0 bases at V and 2 bases at J, with 5 bases between. The CDR3 runs 14 residues. CDR3 region: CASSYSSGNQPQHF. CDR3 nucleotide sequence: TGTGCCAGCAGTTACTCTTCAGGCAATCAGCCCCAGCATTTT.

The genes are TRBV7-9 and TRBJ2-7; TRBD2 matches at 12 bases. Per the germline V gene, CDR1 is SEHNR and CDR2 is FQNEAQ (reference sequence). The CDR3 consists of 15 residues. Germline trimming cut 3 bases from V and 7 bases from J; bases unmatched to any gene: 7. In nucleotides, the CDR3 is TGTGCCAGCAGCTTGGTCCTAGCGGGAGGGGAAGAGCAGTACTTC. Encoded protein: CASSLVLAGGEEQYF. Looking up the rest from reference TRBV7-9 and TRBJ2-7 gives the full variable domain: DTGVSQNPRHKITKRGQNVTFRCDPISEHNRLYWYRQTLGQGPEFLTYFQNEAQLEKSRLLSDRFSAERPKGSFSTLEIQRTEQGDSAMYLCASSLVLAGGEEQYFGPGTRLTVT.

The chain uses TRBV11-3 and TRBJ1-1; D is uncertain. Germline loops: CDR1 SGHNT, CDR2 YENEEA. The V end lost 2 bases, the J end lost 6 bases, and 10 bases lay between the germline ends. The CDR3 consists of 13 residues. CDR3: CASSLWSDAEAFF. For the CDR3, the DNA is TGTGCCAGCAGCTTATGGAGTGACGCTGAAGCTTTCTTT.

This rearrangement joins TRBV5-1 to TRBJ2-3; TRBD2 matches at 9 bases. V gave up 1 base and J gave up 0 bases; unmatched junction bases: 0. Per the germline V gene, CDR1 is SGHRS and CDR2 is YFSETQ. CDR3 length: 15 residues. CDR3 protein: CASSLTSGSTDTQYF. The CDR3 DNA is TGCGCCAGCAGCTTGACTAGCGGGAGCACAGATACGCAGTATTTT.

This clone is a singleton in its sample. The rearrangement links TRBV5-4 to TRBJ2-1; TRBD2 aligns across 12 bases. The CDR3 extends over 16 amino acids. Unmatched junction bases numbered 11, after V lost 5 bases and J lost 8 bases. Germline V gene sequence: CDR1 SGHNT, CDR2 YYREEE (reference sequence). In nucleotides, the CDR3 is TGTGCCAGCAGTTACAGACTAGCGGGAGACGCAGATGAGCAGTTCTTC. Residues: CASSYRLAGDADEQFF.

The chain uses TRBV7-8 and TRBJ1-5; 10 bases are shared with TRBD1. The J segment lost 3 bases and the V segment lost 6 bases, leaving 5 bases of the junction unmatched. CDR3 length: 15 amino acids. CDR1 is SGHVS and CDR2 is FQNEAQ in the germline V gene. CDR3 in DNA: TGTGCCAGCAGGTCGGGACAGGGGAACAATCAGCCCCAGCATTTT. Protein: CASRSGQGNNQPQHF.

The chain employs TRBV5-1 and TRBJ2-7, with 7 bases matching TRBD1. From germline, CDR1 is SGHRS and CDR2 YFSETQ. Unmatched junction bases numbered 14, after V lost 7 bases and J lost 4 bases. The CDR3 runs 15 residues. In DNA form, the CDR3 reads TGCGCCAGCTCCCCGTACAGGGGTCCCTCTTACGAGCAGTACTTC. Its translation is CASSPYRGPSYEQYF.

The chain couples TRBV7-2 to TRBJ2-3; D is ambiguous. Trimming took 5 bases from V and 2 from J, leaving 8 bases between them. The CDR3 runs 13 residues. Germline CDR1 SGHTA, CDR2 FQGNSA. The CDR3, as DNA: TGTGCCAGCAGCCTACTTCTCACAGATACGCAGTATTTT. Its translation: CASSLLLTDTQYF.

The V and J genes are TRBV7-8 and TRBJ2-1, with a weak D call TRBD2 (7 bases). Germline-derived CDR1 and CDR2 are SGHVS and FQNEAQ. Trimming took off 1 base at V and 5 bases at J, with 21 bases between the two ends. This CDR3 region has 18 residues. The CDR3 is CASSLVASVGGGNNEQFF. CDR3 bases: TGTGCCAGCAGCTTAGTTGCTAGCGTGGGAGGGGGTAACAATGAGCAGTTCTTC.

The J gene is TRBJ2-7, the V gene TRBV2; TRBD2 agrees at 8 bases. Germline lookup yields CDR1 SNHLY and CDR2 FYNNEI. Losses at the gene ends were 6 bases for V and 2 bases for J; bases not matched to a gene: 6. The CDR3 has 14 amino acids. The chain's CDR3 is CASRASGRAYEQYF. Here the CDR3 DNA reads TGTGCCAGCAGAGCTAGCGGGCGGGCCTACGAGCAGTACTTC.

This clone has a handful of counts. The DNA of the CDR3 is TGTGCCAGCAGCGGGCTAGCGAGCACAGATACGCAGTATTTT. Translating gives CASSGLASTDTQYF. The V and J genes are TRBV4-2 and TRBJ2-3, with D possibly TRBD2 on 6 matching bases. The CDR3 sequence is 14 residues long. Germline V gene lookup returns CDR1 LGHNA and CDR2 YNFKEQ. Trimming removed 5 bases from V and 0 bases from J, with 9 bases in between.

This clone was observed a few times. The J gene is TRBJ1-3, the V gene TRBV5-6, with a possible D match to TRBD1 (6 bases). Germline CDR1 is SGHDT and CDR2 is YYEEEE. The CDR3 sequence is 16 residues long. Trimming stripped 1 base from V and 1 base from J, with 12 bases between. DNA of the CDR3: TGTGCCAGCAGCTTGCACAGACAGGAATCTGGAAACACCATATATTTT. As protein: CASSLHRQESGNTIYF.

This clone was counted once. The rearrangement uses TRBV11-2 and TRBJ1-3, with 8 bases fitting TRBD1. Germline V gene sequence: CDR1 SGHAT, CDR2 FQNNGV. V was pared by 3 bases and J by 0 bases, with 7 bases of the junction left unmatched. The CDR3 spans 17 residues. DNA of the CDR3: TGTGCCAGCAGCTTGGGAATCACAGGGGGCTCTGGAAACACCATATATTTT. Translated, it gives CASSLGITGGSGNTIYF.

The chain carries TRBV5-6 and TRBJ1-3; 10 bases match TRBD1. Germline assignment: CDR1 SGHDT and CDR2 YYEEEE. Germline trimming cut 6 bases from V and 6 bases from J; bases unmatched to any gene: 9. The CDR3 extends over 15 amino acids. DNA of the CDR3: TGTGCCAGCACCGACAGGGGGCGCAGGGCAAACACCATATATTTT. It is translated as CASTDRGRRANTIYF.

The CDR3 DNA is TGTGCCAGCGACAGGGGATGGGGTCAGCCCCAGCATTTT. Residues: CASDRGWGQPQHF. The chain has TRBV2 and TRBJ1-5; the match to TRBD1 covers 8 bases. The germline CDR1 and CDR2 sequences are SNHLY and FYNNEI. The CDR3 has 13 residues. V shed 8 bases and J 6 bases; nucleotides not matched to a gene: 6.

A few counts support this clone. V usage is TRBV19 and J usage is TRBJ2-1, with TRBD1 identical over 9 bases. V was clipped by 9 bases and J by 8 bases; unmatched bases: 11. CDR3 length: 14 amino acids. Germline CDR1 is LNHDA and CDR2 is SQIVND (reference sequence). CDR3 sequence: CASQPRDRVDEQFF. In DNA form, the CDR3 reads TGTGCCAGCCAACCCAGGGACAGGGTGGATGAGCAGTTCTTC.

The CDR3 coding sequence is TGTGCCAGCAGCCCGGGTGGTGGTAGCAATCAGCCCCAGCATTTT. This gives the protein CASSPGGGSNQPQHF. V is TRBV7-2 and J is TRBJ1-5; no definite D call. The V end was cut by 5 bases, the J end by 0 bases, with 11 bases between. Looked up from germline, CDR1 is SGHTA and CDR2 is FQGNSA. The CDR3 contains 15 residues.

This chain joins TRBV5-4 and TRBJ2-7, with a tentative D call TRBD2 (5 bases). Germline CDR1 is SGHNT and CDR2 is YYREEE (reference sequence). Trimming took 3 bases from V and 1 from J, leaving 11 bases between them. The CDR3 has 14 amino acids. The CDR3 DNA is TGTGCCAGCAGCTCCCGGACGGGATCCTACGAGCAGTACTTC. Its protein is CASSSRTGSYEQYF. The whole variable domain, remainder taken from reference TRBV5-4 and TRBJ2-7, is ETGVTQSPTHLIKTRGQQVTLRCSSQSGHNTVSWYQQALGQGPQFIFQYYREEENGRGNFPPRFSGLQFPNYSSELNVNALELDDSALYLCASSSRTGSYEQYFGPGTRLTVT.

The V gene is TRBV1, the J gene TRBJ2-4; TRBD1, as called in the table, went unchecked against the DNA. TRBV1 is designated a pseudogene. The CDR3 is made up of 17 amino acids. The CDR3 reads CTSSQEHTSLAKNIQYF. The CDR3 DNA reads TGCACCAGCAGCCAAGAGCACACCTCCCTAGCCAAAAACATTCAGTACTTC.

The V gene is TRBV9, the J gene TRBJ2-7; a possible D gene is TRBD1 (5 bases). The V and J ends lost 0 bases and 3 bases respectively, with 13 bases between them. The CDR3 covers 15 residues. Germline V lookup: CDR1 SGDLS, CDR2 YYNGEE. The CDR3 protein is CASSVDPGMHYEQYF. The CDR3 bases are TGTGCCAGCAGCGTAGACCCAGGGATGCACTACGAGCAGTACTTC.

This clone has only a few counts. V usage is TRBV6-5 and J usage is TRBJ1-1; TRBD1 might be the D (5 bases). CDR1 is MNHEY and CDR2 is SVGAGI in the germline V gene. With 7 bases removed from V and 10 bases from J, the gap between germline ends came to 13 bases. The CDR3 has 11 amino acids. CDR3 sequence (DNA): TGTGCCAGCAAAGGTCACCAGGGAGCTTTCTTT. Translation gives CASKGHQGAFF.